Shown below are 5 T cell receptor beta chains from a single sample sequenced in a study of control samples from healthy donors and cancer patients. TCRdb keeps only in-frame clones here, not all; method: immunoSEQ multiplex PCR. The data contain 100,000 to 150,000 clones, approximately 92% of them singletons. The sample taken for sequencing was blood. Receptor source: a man between 18 and 35 years old in good health.

This chain links TRBV7-9 with TRBJ1-1; D is undetermined. V gave up 8 bases and J gave up 0 bases, with 10 bases separating them. The CDR3 is made up of 13 amino acids. CDR1 SEHNR and CDR2 FQNEAQ come from the germline V gene (reference sequence). The CDR3 protein is CASVIEVNTEAFF. CDR3 coding DNA: TGTGCCAGCGTCATTGAGGTGAACACTGAAGCTTTCTTT.

V is TRBV11-2 and J is TRBJ2-3, with D perhaps TRBD1 or TRBD2 (5 bases each). Trimming removed 4 bases from V and 2 bases from J, with 10 bases in between. This CDR3 contains 14 residues. Germline V gene data show CDR1 as SGHAT and CDR2 as FQNNGV. The CDR3 DNA reads as TGTGCCAGCAGCTACCCGGGGACCACAGATACGCAGTATTTT. It specifies CASSYPGTTDTQYF.

The chain combines TRBV5-4 with TRBJ1-4; the D is unclear. Per the germline V gene, CDR1 is SGHNT and CDR2 is YYREEE (reference sequence). The CDR3 loop spans 13 amino acids. Trimming took off 4 bases at V and 0 bases at J, with 4 bases between the two ends. Here the CDR3 reads CASSLATNEKLFF. The CDR3 coding sequence is TGTGCCAGCAGCCTAGCAACTAATGAAAAACTGTTTTTT.

This sequence joins TRBV7-7 and TRBJ2-5; 10 nucleotides line up with TRBD2. This CDR3 comprises 16 residues. The germline V gene encodes CDR1 SSHAT and CDR2 FNYEAQ (reference sequence). The junction had 6 bases not matched to a gene; V was cut back by 3 bases and J by 2 bases. As DNA, the CDR3 is TGTGCCAGCAGCTTTAGGGCTAGCGGGGGTCAAGAGACCCAGTACTTC. This gives the protein CASSFRASGGQETQYF.

This clone was detected once. The chain is built from TRBV19 and TRBJ2-6; D ambiguous. Trimming took off 3 bases at V and 3 bases at J, with 6 bases between the two ends. This CDR3 is 14 amino acids long. In germline, CDR1 is LNHDA, CDR2 SQIVND (reference sequence). The CDR3 loop reads CASSMSSGANVLTF. In DNA, the CDR3 is TGTGCCAGTAGTATGTCGAGTGGGGCCAACGTCCTGACTTTC.